This T cell receptor beta chain was found in a study of molecular identifiers for immune sequencing clone quantification. The wider study: Naive CD8 RNA (around 20,000 or 100,000 cells) was divided into five aliquots, with four sequenced.

This clonotype was seen repeatedly, ten times or more. Preparation of the bulk TCR libraries relied on previously described methods and listed TCR primers. One entry per CDR3 protein, called by TCRdb with MiXCR from the PCR reads. The top ten hold around 0.8% of the sample, which has about half a million distinct CDR3 sequences, about a quarter seen once. Researchers sorted naive CD8 T cells as cells that were CD8+CD4-CCR7+CD45RA+. The TCR was taken from a human donor in good health. Some libraries in this study had Jurkat cell RNA spiked in. Material for sequencing was naive CD8+ T cells from blood, with Jurkat cell RNA spiked in. Subset denoted: FACS-sorted CD8+CD4-CCR7+CD45RA+ naive T cells.

This chain's CDR3 is CASSPLDGIYEQYF. The CDR3 DNA sequence: TGCGCCAGCAGCCCCCTGGACGGTATCTACGAGCAGTACTTC. The chain employs TRBV5-1 and TRBJ2-7, with D hard to call. This CDR3 is 14 amino acids long. Germline lookup yields CDR1 SGHRS and CDR2 YFSETQ. The germline V and J ends were trimmed by 4 bases and 3 bases, with 14 bases remaining between them.